This T cell receptor (beta chain) was retrieved from a study of blood T cell repertoires in COVID-19. The overall study: Samples came from the United States, Italy and Spain, spanning acute and convalescent COVID-19. T cells, B-cell-depleted T cells, or PBMCs supplied cDNA or gDNA.

CDR1 and CDR2 from the germline V gene are SGHAT and FQNNGV. V lost 2 bases, J lost 5 bases, and 9 bases lay in between. The CDR3 is made up of 13 amino acids. In the original workflow: Estimated nucleated cell counts came from reference gene primer amplification. The protocol was immunoSEQ multiplex PCR, while the TCRdb copy is restricted to in-frame clones and leaves out a portion. V and J calls plus clone size are reproduced from that table; the DNA served to infer D and trimming. The sample holds about 61,000 clones, about 77% seen once. The sample taken for sequencing was peripheral blood. This chain joins TRBV11-2 and TRBJ1-1, with a weak D call TRBD1 (5 bases). The TCR comes from a man aged 80 or over with active or convalescent COVID-19. CDR3 nucleotide sequence: TGTGCCAGCAGCTTATCAGGGTTTACTGAAGCTTTCTTT. This translates into CASSLSGFTEAFF.